These 27 T cell receptor beta chains came from one sample sequenced in a study of early T cells in non-severe SARS-CoV-2 infection. TCRdb analysed the 5' RACE reads with MiXCR anew, one entry per CDR3 protein. The table lists 76,000 or so distinct CDR3 sequences, about 11% of them singletons. Material for sequencing was whole blood. The receptors shown here come from an adult who was a healthcare worker with PCR-confirmed SARS-CoV-2 infection or an uninfected control (not recorded which).

This clonotype was seen a few times. The rearrangement joins TRBV9 to TRBJ2-7; D might be TRBD2 (7 bases). The germline V gene has CDR1 SGDLS and CDR2 YYNGEE. Between the trimmed V and J ends, which lost 0 bases and 0 bases, there was a span of 10 bases. The CDR3 is made up of 15 amino acids. CDR3 DNA sequence: TGTGCCAGCAGCGTAGCGGGGGGCCCCTCCTACGAGCAGTACTTC. Protein product: CASSVAGGPSYEQYF.

This clonotype has a count of ten or more. Here the CDR3 reads CASSLALGTDNSPLHF. In nucleotides, the CDR3 is TGTGCCAGCAGCTTAGCGCTGGGTACGGATAATTCACCCCTCCACTTT. The V gene is TRBV7-6, the J gene TRBJ1-6; D gene ambiguous. The germline gives CDR1 SGHVS, CDR2 FNYEAQ. This CDR3 has 16 residues. V was trimmed by 0 bases and J by 5 bases, leaving 11 bases between them.

The table lists this clonotype with many counts. The rearrangement links TRBV5-1 to TRBJ1-3, with D unclear. Trimming took off 2 bases at V and 0 bases at J, with 6 bases between the two ends. The germline V gene has CDR1 SGHRS and CDR2 YFSETQ. The CDR3 is 14 residues long. In DNA form, the CDR3 reads TGCGCCAGCAGCTTAGGGTTCTCTGGAAACACCATATATTTT. Amino acid sequence: CASSLGFSGNTIYF.

This clonotype was seen a handful of times. The genes are TRBV6-4 and TRBJ1-1; D remains ambiguous. This CDR3 contains 9 residues. V lost 10 bases and J 7 bases, leaving 7 bases between the germline ends. The germline CDR1 and CDR2 sequences are MRHNA and SNTAGT. For the CDR3, the DNA is TGTGCCATCGTAGTTGAAGCTTTCTTT. This sequence encodes CAIVVEAFF.

The sample holds a few counts of this clonotype. This chain joins TRBV5-1 and TRBJ1-1; TRBD1 is a possible D gene (5 bases). The CDR3 runs to 14 residues. The germline V gene encodes CDR1 SGHRS and CDR2 YFSETQ. V was cut by 3 bases and J by 4 bases, with 13 bases left in between. The CDR3 protein is CASSSRVGGTEAFF. The CDR3 DNA reads as TGCGCCAGCAGCTCCAGGGTGGGCGGCACTGAAGCTTTCTTT.

This clonotype was seen ten or more times. This sequence joins TRBV6-5 and TRBJ2-2; TRBD2 matches at 7 bases. The CDR3 contains 16 residues. The germline V gene has CDR1 MNHEY and CDR2 SVGAGI. V lost 3 bases to trimming and J lost 6 bases; unmatched junction nucleotides: 10. Written as DNA, the CDR3 is TGTGCCAGCAGTTATCACTCCGGGGGGTTACCCGGGGAGCTGTTTTTT. Translation: CASSYHSGGLPGELFF.

This clonotype is medium-sized by share. The chain combines TRBV11-2 with TRBJ2-1; 7 bases agree with TRBD1. The V and J ends lost 1 base and 5 bases, in that order; junction bases with no gene match: 8. This CDR3 comprises 16 residues. Germline values: CDR1 SGHAT, CDR2 FQNNGV. CDR3 nucleotides: TGTGCCAGCAGCTTAGCCCCGGGACAGCCCAACAATGAGCAGTTCTTC. This translates into CASSLAPGQPNNEQFF.

The sample holds a few counts of this clonotype. The rearrangement joins TRBV11-2 to TRBJ2-2; 9 bases map to TRBD2. CDR3 size: 17 residues. Germline V gene lookup returns CDR1 SGHAT and CDR2 FQNNGV. With V trimmed by 0 bases and J by 4 bases, 6 bases remained unmatched. The CDR3, as DNA: TGTGCCAGCAGCTTAGACTTTGGACTAGCGCGCACCGGGGAGCTGTTTTTT. Its protein is CASSLDFGLARTGELFF.

This clonotype occurred a few times. The chain joins TRBV10-2 to TRBJ2-7; D tentatively fits TRBD1 or TRBD2 (6 bases each). The CDR3 sequence is 13 residues long. CDR1 and CDR2 from the germline V gene are WSHSY and SAAADI. V shed 2 bases and J shed 7 bases, with 12 bases lying between them. CDR3 protein: CASSERGGREQYF. The CDR3 bases are TGCGCCAGCAGTGAGAGAGGGGGGCGTGAGCAGTACTTC.

This clonotype was recorded a few times. The chain employs TRBV19 and TRBJ2-3, with D possibly being TRBD1 (5 bases). The CDR3 is made up of 15 amino acids. The germline CDR1 and CDR2 sequences are LNHDA and SQIVND (reference sequence). With 7 bases removed from V and 3 bases from J, the gap between germline ends came to 17 bases. CDR3 nucleotides: TGTGCCAGTAAAGACAGTCCGACCGGAACAGATACGCAGTATTTT. Protein product: CASKDSPTGTDTQYF.

This rearrangement joins TRBV30 to TRBJ2-2, with D unresolved. The CDR3 sequence is 14 residues long. Germline CDR1 is GTSNPN and CDR2 is SVGIG (reference sequence). V gave up 3 bases and J gave up 4 bases, with 12 bases separating them. CDR3 loop: CAWSPGVFTGELFF. DNA of the CDR3: TGTGCCTGGAGCCCTGGGGTCTTCACCGGGGAGCTGTTTTTT.

This clonotype has a handful of counts. The chain joins TRBV27 to TRBJ1-1; D might be TRBD1 (5 bases). Germline loops: CDR1 MNHEY, CDR2 SMNVEV (reference sequence). The CDR3 is 15 residues long. The V and J ends lost 0 bases and 4 bases respectively, with 12 bases between them. CDR3 region: CASSLSRGVGTEAFF. In nucleotides, the CDR3 is TGTGCCAGCAGTTTATCCCGAGGGGTAGGCACTGAAGCTTTCTTT.

The sample holds many counts of this clonotype. The rearrangement links TRBV7-6 to TRBJ2-5, with D unresolved. The ends were cut back, 5 bases at V and 5 bases at J, with 12 bases in the middle. The CDR3 is 13 amino acids. Germline CDR1 is SGHVS and CDR2 is FNYEAQ. The DNA of the CDR3 is TGTGCCAGCAGCCCCGGAGATGCGGAGACCCAGTACTTC. Encoded protein: CASSPGDAETQYF.

This clonotype was detected ten times or more. The CDR3 loop is CASSGRKDWAFF. CDR3 in DNA: TGTGCCAGCAGCGGCAGAAAGGATTGGGCTTTCTTT. V is TRBV2 and J is TRBJ1-1; no clear D. Germline CDR1 reads SNHLY; CDR2 reads FYNNEI. CDR3 length: 12 residues. Trimming cost V 6 bases and J 11 bases, with 16 bases left between them. The full variable domain, its missing parts supplied by reference TRBV2 and TRBJ1-1, is EPEVTQTPSHQVTQMGQEVILRCVPISNHLYFYWYRQILGQKVEFLVSFYNNEISEKSEIFDDQFSVERPDGSNFTLKIRSTKLEDSAMYFCASSGRKDWAFFGQGTRLTVV.

The chain has TRBV5-1 and TRBJ2-7; D is ambiguous. V dropped 6 bases and J dropped 3 bases, with 10 bases sitting between them. The CDR3 has 12 amino acids. Germline-derived CDR1 and CDR2 are SGHRS and YFSETQ. The DNA of the CDR3 is TGCGCCAGCACAACCGACAACTACGAGCAGTACTTC. It translates to CASTTDNYEQYF.

The chain recombines TRBV12-3 or TRBV12-4 with TRBJ2-2; the match to TRBD2 covers 10 bases. With V trimmed by 7 bases and J by 6 bases, 11 bases remained unmatched. The length of the CDR3 is 16 residues. This CDR3 reads CASTPSGGRSPGELFF. Here the CDR3 DNA reads TGTGCCAGCACCCCTAGCGGGGGCCGCTCGCCCGGGGAGCTGTTTTTT.

At least ten counts were recorded for this clonotype. The chain couples TRBV25-1 to TRBJ1-5, with a weak D call TRBD1 (5 bases). This CDR3 region has 13 residues. The germline V gene encodes CDR1 MGHDK and CDR2 SYGVNS. The V gene lost 8 bases and the J gene lost 4 bases, with 12 bases spanning the gap. CDR3 sequence: CASGQGGNQPQHF. The CDR3, as DNA: TGTGCCAGCGGGCAGGGTGGGAATCAGCCCCAGCATTTT.

This chain links TRBV7-6 with TRBJ2-2; a weak D match, TRBD1 (5 bases). This CDR3 is built from 14 residues. V was trimmed by 0 bases and J by 5 bases, leaving 7 bases between them. Germline V CDR1 and CDR2: SGHVS, FNYEAQ. The CDR3 coding sequence is TGTGCCAGCAGCTTAGCGGGGCGGACCGGGGAGCTGTTTTTT. Translating it yields CASSLAGRTGELFF.

Worth noting for this clonotype: A much more abundant neighbour one base away suggests this may be a read error. The V gene is TRBV5-6, the J gene TRBJ2-3; D could derive from TRBD1 or TRBD2 (5 bases each). This CDR3 contains 14 residues. The V gene lost 2 bases and the J gene lost 5 bases, with 12 bases spanning the gap. Looked up from germline, CDR1 is SGHDT and CDR2 is YYEEEE. The DNA for the CDR3 is TGTGCCAGCAGCTTTGGGGGTTCCGTAGATACGCAGTATTTT. Translation gives CASSFGGSVDTQYF.

Ten or more counts support this clonotype. The chain carries TRBV20-1 and TRBJ1-6; D might be TRBD1 (5 bases). Germline V lookup: CDR1 DFQATT, CDR2 SNEGSKA (reference sequence). The V gene lost 2 bases and the J gene lost 0 bases, with 14 bases spanning the gap. CDR3 length: 17 amino acids. CDR3 bases: TGCAGTGCTAGAAAGGGGACCGATAGCTCCTATAATTCACCCCTCCACTTT. Its protein is CSARKGTDSSYNSPLHF.

V is TRBV14 and J is TRBJ1-1; D gene uncertain. Trimming removed 4 bases from V and 11 bases from J, with 20 bases in between. This CDR3 comprises 14 residues. Looked up from germline, CDR1 is SGHDN and CDR2 is FVKESK. The CDR3 reads CASSLWGGPLEAFF. As DNA, the CDR3 is TGTGCCAGCAGCCTCTGGGGAGGGCCCCTTGAGGCTTTCTTT.

The genes are TRBV7-2 and TRBJ1-1; D is possibly TRBD1 (5 bases). The V and J ends lost 7 bases and 2 bases respectively, with 17 bases between them. From germline, CDR1 is SGHTA and CDR2 FQGNSA. The CDR3 extends over 15 amino acids. The CDR3 coding sequence is TGTGCCAGCACCCCGTCGGGGGGAGCCAACACTGAAGCTTTCTTT. Protein sequence: CASTPSGGANTEAFF.

The V and J genes are TRBV5-1 and TRBJ2-5, with a weak D call TRBD1 (5 bases). This CDR3 contains 15 residues. Per the germline V gene, CDR1 is SGHRS and CDR2 is YFSETQ. V lost 0 bases and J 2 bases, leaving 11 bases between the germline ends. The CDR3 nucleotides read TGCGCCAGCAGCTTGGGAGACAGAATTCAAGAGACCCAGTACTTC. Its protein product is CASSLGDRIQETQYF.

This clonotype was picked up many times. The chain uses TRBV5-4 and TRBJ2-3; TRBD1 agrees at 9 bases. The V and J ends lost 4 bases and 3 bases, in that order; junction bases with no gene match: 6. Germline V CDR1 and CDR2: SGHNT, YYREEE (reference sequence). The CDR3 contains 15 residues. This chain's CDR3 is CASSLDRGKTDTQYF. In DNA form, the CDR3 reads TGTGCCAGCAGCCTGGACAGGGGAAAGACAGATACGCAGTATTTT.

This clonotype was observed many times. In DNA, the CDR3 is TGTGCCAGTAGCCCGGCAACCCCCTCCCGGTGGCGGAGAGGCGAGCAGTACTTC. It is translated as CASSPATPSRWRRGEQYF. The V call is TRBV19, the J call TRBJ2-7; unclear D gene. Per the germline V gene, CDR1 is LNHDA and CDR2 is SQIVND (reference sequence). The V end was cut by 6 bases, the J end by 6 bases, with 30 bases between. CDR3 length: 18 residues.

This clonotype was counted only a few times. This rearrangement joins TRBV20-1 to TRBJ2-3; D not certain. Germline values: CDR1 DFQATT, CDR2 SNEGSKA (reference sequence). This CDR3 is 10 amino acids long. Trimming removed 5 bases at V and 3 bases at J, with 3 bases between. The CDR3 here is CSALTDTQYF. CDR3 nucleotides: TGCAGTGCTTTGACAGATACGCAGTATTTT.

CDR3 bases: TGTGCCAGCAGCCCCCGGACAGGGCTTGAGGGAGAGACCCAGTACTTC. It specifies CASSPRTGLEGETQYF. The chain has TRBV7-9 and TRBJ2-5, with 8 nucleotides matching TRBD1. The CDR3 runs to 16 residues. CDR1 is SEHNR and CDR2 is FQNEAQ in the germline V gene (reference sequence). The V and J ends lost 5 bases and 4 bases, in that order; junction bases with no gene match: 12.